The source of this T cell receptor beta chain is a study of blood T cells in healthy people across ages. A J-beta primer mix and a sample-barcoded 5' primer were used in a second PCR of about 7 to 11 cycles. All samples yielded 2.5 million or more CDR3-containing paired-end reads. TCRdb ran MiXCR on the 5' RACE reads and lists one entry per CDR3 protein. The table includes some 760,000 distinct CDR3 sequences, 20% to 25% detected once. CDR3 length: 13 amino acids. CDR1 is MNHEY, CDR2 SVGAGI, per germline. Trimming shortened V by 9 bases and J by 7 bases, and 17 bases separated the two germline ends. This sample also appeared in a second study, on T cells of mothers and their children. This second study says: Overlap in related mother-child pairs always slightly exceeded unrelated pairs, never significantly.

Sequencing was carried out using blood. The chain recombines TRBV6-5 with TRBJ2-3, with a tentative D call TRBD2 (6 bases). This sequence originates from a boy aged 10-17 years in good health. In nucleotides, the CDR3 is TGTGCCAGTGGGGGGTCGGGGCGATATACGCAGTATTTT. Translated, it gives CASGGSGRYTQYF.